There are a few counts of the clone carrying this TCR beta chain. This entry belongs to a study of blood T cell repertoires in COVID-19. At the level of the study: Researchers got acute and convalescent COVID-19 samples from the United States, Italy and Spain.

Trimming removed 3 bases at V and 7 bases at J, with 13 bases between. Germline CDR1 MNHEY, CDR2 SMNVEV (reference sequence). This CDR3 is 14 amino acids long. Per the authors' pipeline: Scientists estimated how many nucleated cells there were by amplifying reference gene primers. Only in-frame clones appear in the TCRdb table, and some are missing; sequencing was by immunoSEQ multiplex PCR. V and J calls and clone size are as listed in that table; D and trimming were resolved from the DNA. Here the sample spans some 260,000 clones, about 88% being singletons. The sequence derives from a woman aged 40 to 55 who had recovered from COVID-19. Sample: peripheral blood. The gene calls are TRBV27 and TRBJ2-1, with D perhaps TRBD1 (6 bases). CDR3 protein: CASSLANRENEQFF. The CDR3 coding sequence is TGTGCCAGCAGTTTGGCCAACAGGGAGAATGAGCAGTTCTTC.